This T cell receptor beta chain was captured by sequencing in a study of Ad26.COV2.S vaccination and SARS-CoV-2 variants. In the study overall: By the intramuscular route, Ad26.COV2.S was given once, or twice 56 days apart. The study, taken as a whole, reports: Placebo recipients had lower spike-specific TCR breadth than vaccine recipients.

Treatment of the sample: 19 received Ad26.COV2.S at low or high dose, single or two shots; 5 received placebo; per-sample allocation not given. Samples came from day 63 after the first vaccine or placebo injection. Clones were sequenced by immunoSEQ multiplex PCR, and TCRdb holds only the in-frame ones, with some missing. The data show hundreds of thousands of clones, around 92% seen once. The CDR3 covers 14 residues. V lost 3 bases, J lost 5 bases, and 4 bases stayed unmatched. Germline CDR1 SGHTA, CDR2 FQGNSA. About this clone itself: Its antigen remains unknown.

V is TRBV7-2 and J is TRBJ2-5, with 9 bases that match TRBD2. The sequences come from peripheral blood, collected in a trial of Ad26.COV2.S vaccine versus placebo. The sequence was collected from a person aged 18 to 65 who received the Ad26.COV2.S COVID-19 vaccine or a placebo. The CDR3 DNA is TGTGCCAGCAGCTTTGCGGGGGGGCGGGAGACCCAGTACTTC. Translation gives CASSFAGGRETQYF. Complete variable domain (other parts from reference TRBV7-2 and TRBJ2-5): GAGVSQSPSNKVTEKGKDVELRCDPISGHTALYWYRQSLGQGLEFLIYFQGNSAPDKSGLPSDRFSAERTGGSVSTLTIQRTQQEDSAVYLCASSFAGGRETQYFGPGTRLLVL.